This T cell receptor (beta chain) is drawn from a study of T cells in localized non-small cell lung cancer. Clones were read by immunoSEQ multiplex PCR, and TCRdb kept only the in-frame ones, dropping some. The data hold some 2,000 clones, with 30% to 40% observed a single time. This clone has a handful of counts. Its antigen is as yet unknown. Findings and caveats of the study: When the top 100 tumor clones were examined, a median about 60 of them also appeared in the adjacent lung, which was paired and uninvolved.

Adjacent lung samples, free of atypia, were obtained at least 2 cm from the tumor margin. Sequenced here: normal lung tissue next to the tumor, sampled before any cancer treatment. This sequence originates from a male donor aged 60 or over with stage III squamous cell lung carcinoma.

The CDR3 bases are TGCGCCAGCAGCTTGGGGACCGATAATTCACCCCTCCACTTT. Translating gives CASSLGTDNSPLHF. The V call is TRBV5-1, the J call TRBJ1-6; the D is unclear. The length of the CDR3 is 14 residues. Germline V gene data show CDR1 as SGHRS and CDR2 as YFSETQ. The V gene lost 0 bases and the J gene lost 5 bases, with 6 bases spanning the gap.